One and the same sample provided the 30 T cell receptor beta chains below, sequenced in a study of cytomegalovirus exposure and HLA in healthy donors. Here immunoSEQ multiplex PCR was the method, and the copy in TCRdb shows in-frame clones only, minus some. Counted here are around 250,000 clones, 90% occurring once; the ten biggest clones make up approximately 0.34%. Sequencing was performed on PBMCs. The receptor source for this set is a woman under 30 in good health and CMV-seronegative.

The V and J genes are TRBV5-1 and TRBJ2-4; D may be TRBD1 (6 bases). The germline CDR1 and CDR2 sequences are SGHRS and YFSETQ. V was pared by 2 bases and J by 0 bases, with 15 bases between. The CDR3 consists of 17 residues. DNA of the CDR3: TGCGCCAGCAGCTTAGATTACAGGGCCGTAGCCAAAAACATTCAGTACTTC. The encoded protein is CASSLDYRAVAKNIQYF.

This clone is a singleton in its sample. The chain links TRBV4-1 to TRBJ1-4; D gene ambiguous. V was shortened by 0 bases and J by 13 bases, with 6 bases between the two germline ends. The CDR3 runs to 11 residues. Germline V gene lookup returns CDR1 MGHRA and CDR2 YSYEKL. CDR3: CASSQDSGLFF. The DNA for the CDR3 is TGCGCCAGCAGCCAAGATTCGGGACTGTTTTTT.

V and J are TRBV9 and TRBJ2-7, with 11 nucleotides matching TRBD2. Germline V gives CDR1 SGDLS, CDR2 YYNGEE. This CDR3 has 16 residues. V trimming: 0 bases; J trimming: 6 bases; junction bases outside the gene matches: 8. DNA of the CDR3: TGTGCCAGCAGCGTAGCCCCTAGCGGGGGGCGCTCCGAGCAGTACTTC. Residues: CASSVAPSGGRSEQYF.

The chain employs TRBV10-1 and TRBJ2-7, with TRBD1 matching over 7 bases. CDR1 and CDR2 (germline): WNHNN, SYGVQD (reference sequence). This CDR3 contains 14 residues. The V gene end was trimmed by 3 bases and the J gene end by 5 bases; junction bases not matched to a gene: 7. As DNA, the CDR3 is TGCGCCAGCAGTGAAGGGGGCGCTGACCACGAGCAGTACTTC. Translating it yields CASSEGGADHEQYF.

The rearrangement links TRBV5-1 to TRBJ1-1, with 9 bases aligning to TRBD1. The germline CDR1 and CDR2 sequences are SGHRS and YFSETQ. CDR3 length equals 15 residues. The V segment lost 5 bases and the J segment 1 base; nucleotides outside the gene matches: 6. The CDR3 protein is CASSDEDRGNTEAFF. The CDR3 DNA sequence: TGCGCCAGCAGTGACGAGGACAGGGGGAACACTGAAGCTTTCTTT.

The genes are TRBV4-1 and TRBJ2-1, with 9 bases aligning to TRBD1. Germline values: CDR1 MGHRA, CDR2 YSYEKL. V was pared by 4 bases and J by 4 bases, with 14 bases of the junction left unmatched. The CDR3 loop spans 18 amino acids. The CDR3 region is CASSRSSYRDRAYNEQFF. CDR3 in DNA: TGCGCCAGCAGCCGAAGCTCGTACCGGGACAGGGCGTACAATGAGCAGTTCTTC.

This chain joins TRBV28 and TRBJ1-1; perhaps TRBD1 as D (6 bases). The germline CDR1 and CDR2 sequences are MDHEN and SYDVKM. Trimming removed 7 bases at V and 4 bases at J, with 19 bases between. The CDR3 runs to 15 residues. The CDR3 sequence: CASTDSGRGGTEAFF. The DNA of the CDR3 is TGTGCCAGCACTGACTCGGGAAGGGGGGGCACTGAAGCTTTCTTT.

This sequence joins TRBV5-5 and TRBJ1-1; 7 positions agree with TRBD1. Germline assignment: CDR1 SGHKS and CDR2 YYEKEE (reference sequence). There are 14 residues in the CDR3. V shed 7 bases and J 4 bases; nucleotides not matched to a gene: 10. This chain's CDR3 is CASLRRQGITEAFF. The CDR3 bases are TGTGCCAGCTTGAGGAGACAGGGTATCACTGAAGCTTTCTTT.

The chain combines TRBV2 with TRBJ1-5; 8 positions agree with TRBD1. Germline trimming cut 6 bases from V and 3 bases from J; bases unmatched to any gene: 13. Germline CDR1 is SNHLY and CDR2 is FYNNEI. The CDR3 contains 17 residues. Here the CDR3 DNA reads TGTGCCAGCAGCGGACAGGGTACCCACGGGTACAATCAGCCCCAGCATTTT. The encoded protein is CASSGQGTHGYNQPQHF.

The gene calls are TRBV9 and TRBJ2-2; the D gene is possibly TRBD1 (5 bases). The CDR3 runs to 14 residues. In germline, CDR1 is SGDLS, CDR2 YYNGEE. Trimming took 0 bases from V and 7 from J, leaving 10 bases between them. The CDR3 sequence is CASSVVPRDGELFF. The CDR3 region has the DNA TGTGCCAGCAGCGTAGTTCCCAGGGACGGGGAGCTGTTTTTT.

The chain combines TRBV7-6 with TRBJ2-5, with 11 bases matching TRBD1. Germline V gene lookup returns CDR1 SGHVS and CDR2 FNYEAQ. The CDR3 runs 14 residues. V lost 4 bases and J lost 7; bases outside the gene matches: 5. The CDR3 region is CASSYGQGAGTQYF. The CDR3 nucleotides read TGTGCCAGCAGCTATGGACAGGGGGCAGGGACCCAGTACTTC.

The chain has TRBV7-2 and TRBJ1-2; TRBD1 agrees at 10 bases. CDR3 length: 16 amino acids. Looked up from germline, CDR1 is SGHTA and CDR2 is FQGNSA. With 1 base clipped from V and 6 bases from J, the junction kept 8 bases outside the gene matches. The CDR3, as DNA: TGTGCCAGCAGCTTAGTTTCCCGGGACAGGGGAAATGGCTACACCTTC. This codes for CASSLVSRDRGNGYTF.

V gene TRBV5-7 combines with J gene TRBJ1-6; D is perhaps TRBD1 (6 bases). TRBV5-7 is treated as an ORF (open reading frame) with a function not yet certain. V lost 5 bases and J 0 bases, leaving 18 bases between the germline ends. The CDR3 has 18 residues. The CDR3 sequence is CASSPKRQAFSYNSPLHF. The DNA of the CDR3 is TGTGCCAGCAGTCCAAAGAGACAGGCTTTCTCCTATAATTCACCCCTCCACTTT.

The rearrangement uses TRBV13 and TRBJ1-2; 7 nucleotides line up with TRBD1. Germline loops: CDR1 PRHDT, CDR2 FYEKMQ (reference sequence). V was clipped by 5 bases and J by 0 bases; unmatched bases: 18. This CDR3 region has 19 residues. The CDR3 bases are TGTGCCAGCAGCGCAGGGGGACGAAGGTTAACGGAAGCTAACTATGGCTACACCTTC. This sequence encodes CASSAGGRRLTEANYGYTF.

V is TRBV4-1 and J is TRBJ2-1; 9 bases are shared with TRBD2. Germline V CDR1 and CDR2: MGHRA, YSYEKL. The V segment lost 0 bases and the J segment 4 bases; nucleotides outside the gene matches: 7. The CDR3 spans 17 residues. The chain's CDR3 is CASSQDRSRGGYNEQFF. The CDR3 DNA is TGCGCCAGCAGCCAAGATAGGTCGCGGGGGGGATACAATGAGCAGTTCTTC.

The chain joins TRBV19 to TRBJ2-7; 11 nucleotides align to TRBD1. There are 16 residues in the CDR3. J was trimmed by 6 bases and V by 4 bases; bases with no gene match: 11. Per the germline V gene, CDR1 is LNHDA and CDR2 is SQIVND (reference sequence). The CDR3 is CASSTSTAGTGGEQYF. Here the CDR3 DNA reads TGTGCCAGTAGTACCTCCACCGCCGGGACAGGGGGCGAGCAGTACTTC.

This rearrangement joins TRBV6-5 to TRBJ1-1, with D unclear. The CDR3 extends over 15 amino acids. CDR1 is MNHEY and CDR2 is SVGAGI in the germline V gene. V lost 5 bases to trimming and J lost 1 base, with 14 bases between them. In nucleotides, the CDR3 is TGTGCCAGCAGTGGGGAGAGGGTTGCGAACACTGAAGCTTTCTTT. Encoded protein: CASSGERVANTEAFF.

This clone was found a few times. V gene TRBV11-2 combines with J gene TRBJ1-3, with no clear D. Germline CDR1 and CDR2: SGHAT and FQNNGV. The CDR3 length is 18 residues. V was shortened by 1 base and J by 2 bases, with 18 bases between the two germline ends. CDR3: CASSLVSWSEGAGNTIYF. In DNA form, the CDR3 reads TGTGCCAGCAGCTTAGTTTCGTGGTCCGAGGGAGCTGGAAACACCATATATTTT.

This clone was counted between two and nine times. This sequence joins TRBV2 and TRBJ1-2; 10 bases map to TRBD1. Trimming took 8 bases from V and 1 from J; bases not matched to a gene: 7. This CDR3 has 15 amino acids. Germline V CDR1 and CDR2: SNHLY, FYNNEI. CDR3 protein: CASGGQGEINYGYTF. CDR3 nucleotide sequence: TGTGCCAGCGGAGGACAGGGGGAGATTAACTATGGCTACACCTTC.

This chain joins TRBV5-1 and TRBJ1-4; possible D gene TRBD1, 6 bases. Trimming shortened V by 5 bases and J by 6 bases, and 23 bases separated the two germline ends. CDR3 length: 17 residues. Germline CDR1 and CDR2: SGHRS and YFSETQ. This CDR3 is CASSDGQPMDLYEKLFF. CDR3 bases: TGCGCCAGCAGTGATGGACAGCCCATGGATCTATATGAAAAACTGTTTTTT.

The chain recombines TRBV10-3 with TRBJ2-7; TRBD2 agrees at 8 bases. Trimming cost V 8 bases and J 4 bases; bases outside gene matches: 10. This CDR3 spans 14 amino acids. The V gene's germline CDR1 is ENHRY and CDR2 SYGVKD. This CDR3 is CAIDPGRGGYEQYF. Here the CDR3 DNA reads TGTGCCATCGACCCGGGCCGGGGGGGATACGAGCAGTACTTC.

The gene calls are TRBV7-8 and TRBJ2-2, with TRBD2 as a possible D gene (5 bases). CDR1 is SGHVS, CDR2 FQNEAQ, per germline. This CDR3 contains 18 residues. V was trimmed by 1 base and J by 5 bases, leaving 20 bases between them. The chain's CDR3 is CASSLGARVSSVTGELFF. CDR3 nucleotides: TGTGCCAGCAGCTTAGGGGCGAGGGTGAGCTCTGTAACCGGGGAGCTGTTTTTT.

This rearrangement joins TRBV19 to TRBJ2-1; TRBD1 might be the D (6 bases). This CDR3 has 13 amino acids. From germline, CDR1 is LNHDA and CDR2 SQIVND (reference sequence). Trimming took 6 bases from V and 8 from J, leaving 14 bases between them. The CDR3: CASSPGDGHEQFF. The CDR3 DNA reads TGTGCCAGTAGCCCAGGGGATGGCCATGAGCAGTTCTTC.

The chain recombines TRBV5-4 with TRBJ2-5, with TRBD2 as a possible D gene (6 bases). With 4 bases removed from V and 4 bases from J, the gap between germline ends came to 17 bases. CDR3 length: 15 amino acids. Germline V lookup: CDR1 SGHNT, CDR2 YYREEE (reference sequence). CDR3 in amino acids: CASSAGPRGVETQYF. In DNA form, the CDR3 reads TGTGCCAGCAGCGCGGGACCCCGAGGGGTAGAGACCCAGTACTTC.

The genes are TRBV9 and TRBJ2-2, with TRBD1 identical over 8 bases. CDR1 is SGDLS and CDR2 is YYNGEE in the germline V gene. The CDR3 extends over 15 amino acids. V lost 0 bases to trimming and J lost 6 bases; unmatched junction nucleotides: 4. For the CDR3, the DNA is TGTGCCAGCAGCGTAGACCAGGGGGCGGCCGGGGAGCTGTTTTTT. Its translation: CASSVDQGAAGELFF.

J is TRBJ2-5 and V is TRBV19; 9 bases match TRBD2. The ends lost 4 bases at V and 1 base at J; junction bases unmatched: 7. The CDR3 length is 16 residues. Per the germline V gene, CDR1 is LNHDA and CDR2 is SQIVND (reference sequence). The DNA of the CDR3 is TGTGCCAGTAGTACCAGACTAGCGGTGGGCCAAGAGACCCAGTACTTC. Protein: CASSTRLAVGQETQYF.

V and J are TRBV5-4 and TRBJ2-7; 9 positions agree with TRBD1. The length of the CDR3 is 16 residues. The germline CDR1 and CDR2 sequences are SGHNT and YYREEE (reference sequence). Trimming took 0 bases from V and 1 from J; bases not matched to a gene: 5. The CDR3 coding sequence is TGTGCCAGCAGCTTGGTCCCGGGACAGGGTTCCTACGAGCAGTACTTC. Residues: CASSLVPGQGSYEQYF. Full variable domain (remainder filled in from reference TRBV5-4 and TRBJ2-7): ETGVTQSPTHLIKTRGQQVTLRCSSQSGHNTVSWYQQALGQGPQFIFQYYREEENGRGNFPPRFSGLQFPNYSSELNVNALELDDSALYLCASSLVPGQGSYEQYFGPGTRLTVT.

The chain recombines TRBV27 with TRBJ1-1; D unclear. The V end was cut by 1 base, the J end by 4 bases, with 25 bases between. The CDR3 sequence is 19 residues long. Germline assignment: CDR1 MNHEY and CDR2 SMNVEV (reference sequence). For the CDR3, the DNA is TGTGCCAGCAGTTTATTCTGTGACACTTTAAGGCTCTGCTCCACTGAAGCTTTCTTT. Protein sequence: CASSLFCDTLRLCSTEAFF.

This chain uses TRBV27 with TRBJ1-3; 7 bases match TRBD1. Germline CDR1 and CDR2: MNHEY and SMNVEV (reference sequence). CDR3 length: 17 amino acids. The junction had 14 bases not matched to a gene; V was cut back by 5 bases and J by 4 bases. CDR3 loop: CASSTMAEGASGNTIYF. The DNA of the CDR3 is TGTGCCAGCAGTACCATGGCCGAGGGGGCTTCGGGAAACACCATATATTTT.

The chain couples TRBV7-3 to TRBJ1-5; D perhaps matches TRBD1 (5 bases). The germline V gene has CDR1 SGHTA and CDR2 FQGTGA. V lost 3 bases and J lost 3, with 6 bases in between. This CDR3 is built from 13 residues. This CDR3 reads CASSLDNNQPQHF. Here the CDR3 DNA reads TGTGCCAGCAGCTTGGACAACAATCAGCCCCAGCATTTT.